This is a list of T cell receptor beta chains from one sample in a study of PD-1 blockade in classical Hodgkin lymphoma. The repertoire was sequenced with immunoSEQ multiplex PCR; TCRdb's copy has only in-frame clones and lacks some. Of some 11,000 clones in the sample, 80% were seen once. The source was peripheral blood mononuclear cells (PBMCs), collected before the second cycle of nivolumab. All receptors derive from a human donor with classical Hodgkin lymphoma. CDR3s include the opening cysteine and the closing phenylalanine or tryptophan. Each record gives: clone size, J gene, D gene, V gene, CDR3 protein, CDR3 DNA. A D gene is named only where the DNA matches it firmly. Clone size appears in some rows only: once, few, many, or a class for an expanded clone.

>-|TRBJ1-5|-|TRBV6-5
CASGLTDQPQHF
TGTGCCAGCGGATTGACAGATCAGCCCCAGCATTTT
>-|TRBJ2-7|TRBD1|TRBV5-6
CASSWDREGEQYF
TGTGCCAGCAGTTGGGACAGGGAAGGGGAGCAGTACTTC
>-|TRBJ2-2|-|TRBV28
CASSLLNTGELFF
TGTGCCAGCAGTTTATTGAACACCGGGGAGCTGTTTTTT
>-|TRBJ2-1|-|TRBV7-3
CASSPNYEPYNEQFF
TGTGCCAGCAGCCCGAACTACGAACCGTACAATGAGCAGTTCTTC
>-|TRBJ1-2|-|TRBV29-1
CSVALQGSNYGYTF
TGCAGCGTTGCGCTACAGGGTTCTAACTATGGCTACACCTTC
>few|TRBJ2-3|-|TRBV9
CASSVAPVRQGNTDTQYF
TGTGCCAGCAGCGTAGCTCCGGTTCGGCAGGGAAACACAGATACGCAGTATTTT
>-|TRBJ1-2|-|TRBV19
CASNRDLRDGYTF
TGTGCCAGTAATCGGGATCTTAGGGATGGCTACACCTTC
>-|TRBJ2-1|-|TRBV9
CASSVGGSGTYNEQFF
TGTGCCAGCAGCGTAGGTGGAAGCGGTACCTACAATGAGCAGTTCTTC
>once|TRBJ2-1|TRBD1|TRBV7-2
CASSISRDSNEQFF
TGTGCCAGCAGCATCTCCCGGGACAGTAATGAGCAGTTCTTC
>-|TRBJ1-1|-|TRBV5-8
CASSLMDPGNPNTEAFF
TGTGCCAGCAGCTTGATGGATCCGGGTAACCCGAACACTGAAGCTTTCTTT
>-|TRBJ2-3|-|TRBV19
CASSIRRDTQYF
TGTGCCAGTAGTATAAGGCGGGATACGCAGTATTTT
>-|TRBJ1-3|-|TRBV2
CASSGGTSGNTIYF
TGTGCCAGCAGTGGAGGGACCTCTGGAAACACCATATATTTT
>-|TRBJ2-7|TRBD2|TRBV15
CATSRGGASGIYEQYF
TGTGCCACCAGCAGAGGAGGTGCTAGCGGGATCTACGAGCAGTACTTC
>-|TRBJ2-7|TRBD2|TRBV9
CASSVESSGTYEQYF
TGTGCCAGCAGCGTAGAGTCTAGCGGCACCTACGAGCAGTACTTC
>-|TRBJ2-7|TRBD1|TRBV28
CASRPPTGGSSYEQYF
TGTGCCAGCAGACCTCCGACAGGGGGCTCCTCCTACGAGCAGTACTTC
>once|TRBJ2-7|TRBD1|TRBV13
CASSFVAGDRHYEQYF
TGTGCCAGCAGCTTCGTCGCCGGGGACAGACACTACGAGCAGTACTTC
>-|TRBJ2-5|-|TRBV5-1
CASSLPGEETQYF
TGCGCCAGCAGCTTGCCCGGGGAAGAGACCCAGTACTTC
>-|TRBJ1-5|TRBD1|TRBV11-2
CASSSRGNQPQHF
TGTGCCAGCAGCAGCAGGGGGAATCAGCCCCAGCATTTT
>-|TRBJ1-5|-|TRBV27
CASSHRDSNQPQHF
TGTGCCAGCAGTCACCGGGACAGCAATCAGCCCCAGCATTTT
>few|TRBJ1-1|-|TRBV9
CASSVGAWAANSEAFF
TGTGCCAGCAGCGTTGGGGCATGGGCAGCCAACTCTGAAGCTTTCTTT
>-|TRBJ2-7|TRBD1|TRBV9
CASSPRQGFFGEQYF
TGTGCCAGCAGCCCCCGACAGGGGTTCTTCGGCGAGCAGTACTTC
>-|TRBJ1-4|-|TRBV6-1
CASSDMDVIEKLFF
TGTGCCAGCAGTGATATGGACGTAATTGAAAAACTGTTTTTT
>few|TRBJ2-1|-|TRBV9
CASSAQHDEQFF
TGTGCCAGCAGCGCCCAGCACGATGAGCAGTTCTTC
>-|TRBJ2-1|TRBD1|TRBV19
CASSPQGAWYNEQFF
TGTGCCAGTAGTCCGCAGGGGGCATGGTACAATGAGCAGTTCTTC
>-|TRBJ1-1|-|TRBV25-1
CASSDTTGAGANTEAFF
TGTGCCAGCAGCGACACCACCGGGGCAGGGGCTAACACTGAAGCTTTCTTT
>-|TRBJ2-7|-|TRBV2
CASSELGREAYEQYF
TGTGCCAGCAGTGAACTCGGCAGGGAAGCCTACGAGCAGTACTTC
>-|TRBJ2-1|-|TRBV7-9
CASSQHGEQFF
TGTGCCAGCAGCCAACATGGGGAGCAGTTCTTC
>-|TRBJ2-2|TRBD1|TRBV10-3
CAIRTGGTGELFF
TGTGCCATCCGGACAGGGGGTACCGGGGAGCTGTTTTTT
>-|TRBJ2-5|-|TRBV4-1
CASSPPSTGPITQYF
TGCGCCAGCAGCCCCCCTTCGACCGGCCCCATAACCCAGTACTTC
>medium-sized|TRBJ2-7|-|TRBV7-6
CASSLGSFGGDAYEQYF
TGTGCCAGCAGCTTAGGGTCCTTTGGGGGTGATGCCTACGAGCAGTACTTC
>few|TRBJ1-2|-|TRBV15
CATSRDDGSAGYTF
TGTGCCACCAGCAGAGATGATGGGTCGGCTGGCTACACCTTC
>-|TRBJ1-5|-|TRBV28
CASIQWGGNSNQPQHF
TGTGCCAGCATCCAATGGGGGGGAAATAGCAATCAGCCCCAGCATTTT
>few|TRBJ1-4|-|TRBV5-4
CASSPDGRNEKLFF
TGTGCCAGCAGCCCCGACGGGCGGAATGAAAAACTGTTTTTT
>-|TRBJ2-1|-|TRBV7-8
CASSLYEDEQFF
TGTGCCAGCAGCTTATATGAGGATGAGCAGTTCTTC
>-|TRBJ2-5|-|TRBV5-8
CASSLGGAPGETQYF
TGTGCCAGCAGCTTGGGTGGAGCCCCTGGGGAGACCCAGTACTTC
>-|TRBJ1-5|TRBD1|TRBV5-6
CASSPDRGNQPQHF
TGTGCCAGCAGCCCGGACAGGGGCAATCAGCCCCAGCATTTT
>-|TRBJ1-6|-|TRBV27
CASRQPGVGDNSPLHF
TGTGCCAGCAGACAACCGGGGGTAGGAGATAATTCACCCCTCCACTTT
>few|TRBJ2-1|-|TRBV30
CAWSVRGYDNEQFF
TGTGCCTGGAGTGTACGGGGCTACGACAATGAGCAGTTCTTC
>-|TRBJ2-2|-|TRBV7-6
CASSLERANTGELFF
TGTGCCAGCAGCTTGGAAAGGGCGAACACCGGGGAGCTGTTTTTT
>-|TRBJ1-1|-|TRBV28
CASSRTVNTEAFF
TGTGCCAGCAGTAGGACAGTTAACACTGAAGCTTTCTTT
>-|TRBJ2-5|TRBD1|TRBV11-2
CASRQGRDRGPQETQYF
TGTGCCAGCAGGCAAGGCCGGGACAGGGGACCACAAGAGACCCAGTACTTC
>-|TRBJ2-2|TRBD2|TRBV28
CASSLAGETGELFF
TGTGCCAGCAGCCTCGCGGGGGAAACCGGGGAGCTGTTTTTT
>-|TRBJ2-1|TRBD2|TRBV7-3
CASSLTSGYNEQFF
TGTGCCAGCAGCTTGACTAGCGGGTACAATGAGCAGTTCTTC
>few|TRBJ2-5|-|TRBV5-4
CASSLETAKQETQYF
TGTGCCAGCAGCTTGGAGACGGCTAAGCAAGAGACCCAGTACTTC
>-|TRBJ1-3|-|TRBV4-2
CASSQWGLGSRSGNTIYF
TGTGCCAGCAGCCAATGGGGGCTGGGGTCCCGATCTGGAAACACCATATATTTT
>-|TRBJ2-5|-|TRBV7-3
CASSLIQGETQYF
TGTGCCAGCAGCTTAATTCAGGGAGAGACCCAGTACTTC
>-|TRBJ1-1|-|TRBV7-9
CASTYLGGSMNTEAFF
TGTGCCAGCACCTATTTGGGTGGAAGCATGAACACTGAAGCTTTCTTT
>-|TRBJ1-5|-|TRBV28
CASSLPRGSGNSNQPQHF
TGTGCCAGCAGCCTCCCGAGGGGGTCTGGGAATAGCAATCAGCCCCAGCATTTT
>-|TRBJ2-7|-|TRBV14
CASSQDGHSYEQYF
TGTGCCAGCAGCCAAGACGGACATTCCTACGAGCAGTACTTC
>-|TRBJ1-6|TRBD1|TRBV7-9
CASSQATGTGRSPLHF
TGTGCCAGCAGCCAGGCAACCGGGACAGGGAGATCACCCCTCCACTTT
>-|TRBJ2-3|TRBD2|TRBV19
CASSRLAGRTDTQYF
TGTGCCAGTAGTAGACTAGCGGGGCGCACAGATACGCAGTATTTT
>few|TRBJ1-1|-|TRBV7-9
CASTPTGQGRAFF
TGTGCCAGCACCCCCACGGGGCAGGGGAGAGCTTTCTTT